Reported below is one T cell receptor (beta chain). Its recognized antigen is unknown. Base qualities are not provided; no much larger clone lies one nucleotide away. From the germline V gene, CDR1 is SGHVS and CDR2 is FQNEAQ. The CDR3, cysteine through phenylalanine, is 15 amino acids long. The read is trimmed to its CDR3 DNA, 45 bases read in frame from base 1. The junction shows trimming of 5 bases on V and 2 bases on J, plus 15 bases between the germline ends. This entry belongs to a study of shared clonotypes between healthy human individuals (dated by TCRdb to about 2020). About the full investigation: A couple of women and three men aged 18 to 49 years were included in the cohort. For each donor, CD4 naive and CD4 memory were each given three plates, CD8 naive was given two plates, and CD8 memory was given one plate. Different laboratories and diverse techniques were used to prepare libraries and sequence TCR repertoires, to increase sequencing depth and limit assay-specific biases. To estimate repertoire size and how much clonotype sharing occurs between individuals, the study deeply sequenced the blood TCR repertoires of about 5 healthy adults. Leukapheresis yielded between about 0.94 and 10 billion PBMCs per donor.

Donors were healthy HIV-negative adults with no recently reported acute infections or vaccinations. All donors were Caucasian adults living in Nashville, Tennessee, USA. CD4+ T cells were enriched by magnetic negative selection; naive cells were then positively selected on CD45RA, and the negative fraction formed the memory subset. Blood was obtained by leukapheresis, after which PBMCs were separated by Ficoll-Histopaque density gradient centrifugation and cryopreserved in liquid nitrogen vapor phase. Analytical flow cytometry was used to check the purity and quantity of each magnetically sorted T cell population. Genomic DNA was isolated from each sorted fraction and quantified by UV absorbance on a Nanodrop 2000c. Broad study findings and their caveats: Pairwise subsampling indicated that sequencing depth was expected to affect the degree of clonotype sharing among donors. When a handful of donors were compared, the shared fraction of clonotypes was 5% to 6.5% for naive CD4, 3.5% to 4% for naive CD8, 2.3% for memory CD4, and around 0.4% for memory CD8. Because the study included a small number of donors, the genetic and exposure-history diversity represented was limited. Incomplete sequencing was indicated by rarefaction of sorted-subset datasets, despite the large sequencing depth. Higher generation probabilities were observed for clonotypes shared by all four sorted-subset donors than for non-shared clonotypes. Larger estimated clonotype richness was generally found for naive subsets than for memory subsets. Only blood was sampled, and tissue TCR repertoires likely differ from those in blood.

Using the deep immunoSEQ assay, multiplex PCR amplified TCR CDR3 regions from genomic DNA. Extracted genomic DNA from each cell subset was spread evenly across all wells of several immunoSEQ 96-well plates, with each plate serving as a replicate. For sorted subsets, approximately 210 ng of genomic DNA, equivalent to around 29,000 T cell genomes, went into each replicate PCR. Purified libraries were quantified with a Qubit 3.0 fluorometer, sized on a Bioanalyzer 2100, and re-quantified with the KAPA Library Quantification kit. Each immunoSEQ 96-well plate was sequenced on its own single-read 150-cycle Illumina NextSeq 550 flow cell. Per the original workflow: The immunoSEQ output contained only junctional sequences without quality scores, so filtering could not match that applied to full-length reads. Sequences were annotated with PyIR, a Python wrapper for IgBLAST v1.9, and V/J genes and CDR3 were assigned using IMGT germline references. Any read was removed if the V/J assignment was weak (E-value above 1e-6), the CDR3 was missing, or the read contained stop codons, out-of-frame junctions, or ambiguous translated residues. V3J clonotypes were defined as sequences sharing the same inferred V gene, J gene, and CDR3 amino acid sequence. The percentage overlap between two repertoires was calculated by dividing the number of shared unique clonotypes by the size of the smaller repertoire. Repertoire richness was assessed with RTK rarefaction, the Chao1 estimator, and Recon v2.1 estimates of unobserved clonotypes. Generation probabilities were computed with OLGA for all TCRbeta clonotypes obtained by the gDNA method from several donors. What TCRdb holds here is the immuneACCESS table cut down to in-frame rearrangements. Part of the clones is not present; checked against another copy, under half of the missing clones reflect an unresolved V gene, and the others are unexplained. The V and J calls and clone size were taken over from that table, and D and trimming were inferred from the DNA. The sample table shows just over 2,000,000 clones, and 85% to 95% are seen once. Jointly, the top ten make up 0.1% to 0.15% of the sample.

The sample was naive CD4+ T cells sorted from blood. In the paper's terms, the cell subset or site label means: CD45RA+ positively selected. The TCR originated in a man aged 18 to 35 in good health. The sequence joins TRBV7-8 to TRBJ1-2, with the D gene not clear enough to name. The DNA sequence is TGTGCCAGCAGCCGCCCGGGCCGCCGGAACTATGGCTACACCTTC. The translation is CASSRPGRRNYGYTF.